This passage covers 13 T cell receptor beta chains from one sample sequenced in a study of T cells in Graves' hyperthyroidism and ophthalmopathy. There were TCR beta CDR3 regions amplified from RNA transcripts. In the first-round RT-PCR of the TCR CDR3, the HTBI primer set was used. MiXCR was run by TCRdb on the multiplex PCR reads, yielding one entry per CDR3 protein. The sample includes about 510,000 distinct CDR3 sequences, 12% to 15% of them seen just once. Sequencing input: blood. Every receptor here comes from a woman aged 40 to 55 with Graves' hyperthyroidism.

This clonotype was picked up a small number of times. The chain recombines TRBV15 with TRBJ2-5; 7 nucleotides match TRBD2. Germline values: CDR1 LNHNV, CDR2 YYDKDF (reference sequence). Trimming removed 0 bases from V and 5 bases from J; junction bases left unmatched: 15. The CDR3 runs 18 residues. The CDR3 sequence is CATSRDRASGTLWETQYF. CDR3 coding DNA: TGTGCCACCAGCAGAGATCGGGCTAGCGGAACCCTCTGGGAGACCCAGTACTTC.

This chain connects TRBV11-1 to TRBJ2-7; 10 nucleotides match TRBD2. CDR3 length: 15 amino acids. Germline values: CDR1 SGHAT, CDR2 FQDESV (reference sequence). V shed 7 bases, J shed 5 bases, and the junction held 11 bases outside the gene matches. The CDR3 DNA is TGTGCCAGCACCCCGTCAGCGGGAGGGCCGAACGAGCAGTACTTC. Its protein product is CASTPSAGGPNEQYF.

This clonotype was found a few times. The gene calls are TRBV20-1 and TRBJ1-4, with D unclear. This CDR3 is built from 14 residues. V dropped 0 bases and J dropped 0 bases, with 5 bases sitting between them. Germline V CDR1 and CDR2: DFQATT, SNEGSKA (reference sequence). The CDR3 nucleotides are TGCAGTGCTAGAGATTTTTCAACTAATGAAAAACTGTTTTTT. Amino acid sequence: CSARDFSTNEKLFF.

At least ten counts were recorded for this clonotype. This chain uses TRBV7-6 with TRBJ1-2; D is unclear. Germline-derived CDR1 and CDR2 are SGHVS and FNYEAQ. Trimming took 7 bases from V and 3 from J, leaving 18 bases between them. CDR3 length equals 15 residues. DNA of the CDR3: TGTGCCAGCACCGATAACGGAGGCACCTACTATGGCTACACCTTC. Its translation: CASTDNGGTYYGYTF.

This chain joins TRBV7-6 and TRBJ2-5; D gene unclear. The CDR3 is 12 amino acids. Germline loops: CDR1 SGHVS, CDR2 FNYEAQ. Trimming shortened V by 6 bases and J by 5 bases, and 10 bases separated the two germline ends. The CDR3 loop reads CASSYDWETQYF. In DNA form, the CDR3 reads TGTGCCAGCAGTTACGACTGGGAGACCCAGTACTTC.

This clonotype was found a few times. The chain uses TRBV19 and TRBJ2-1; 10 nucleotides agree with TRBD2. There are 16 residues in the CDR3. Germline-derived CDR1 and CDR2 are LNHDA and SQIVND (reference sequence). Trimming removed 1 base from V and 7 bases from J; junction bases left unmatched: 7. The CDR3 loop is CASSIGEREGRNEQFF. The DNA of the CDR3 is TGTGCCAGTAGTATAGGGGAGCGGGAGGGACGGAATGAGCAGTTCTTC. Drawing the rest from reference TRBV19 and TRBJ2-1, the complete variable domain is DGGITQSPKYLFRKEGQNVTLSCEQNLNHDAMYWYRQDPGQGLRLIYYSQIVNDFQKGDIAEGYSVSREKKESFPLTVTSAQKNPTAFYLCASSIGEREGRNEQFFGPGTRLTVL.

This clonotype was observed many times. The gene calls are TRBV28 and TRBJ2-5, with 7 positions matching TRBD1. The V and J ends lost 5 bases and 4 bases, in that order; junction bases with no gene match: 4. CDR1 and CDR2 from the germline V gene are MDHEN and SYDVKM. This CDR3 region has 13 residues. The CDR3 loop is CASSIGGGETQYF. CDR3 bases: TGTGCCAGCAGTATAGGGGGCGGAGAGACCCAGTACTTC.

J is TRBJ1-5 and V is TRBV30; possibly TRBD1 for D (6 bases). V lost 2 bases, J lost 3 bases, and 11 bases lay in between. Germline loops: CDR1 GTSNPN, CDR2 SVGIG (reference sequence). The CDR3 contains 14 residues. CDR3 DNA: TGTGCCTGGAGTTCGGACAGCTACAATCAGCCCCAGCATTTT. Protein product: CAWSSDSYNQPQHF. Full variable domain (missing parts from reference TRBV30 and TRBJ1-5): SQTIHQWPATLVQPVGSPLSLECTVEGTSNPNLYWYRQAAGRGLQLLFYSVGIGQISSEVPQNLSASRPQDRQFILSSKKLLLSDSGFYLCAWSSDSYNQPQHFGDGTRLSIL.

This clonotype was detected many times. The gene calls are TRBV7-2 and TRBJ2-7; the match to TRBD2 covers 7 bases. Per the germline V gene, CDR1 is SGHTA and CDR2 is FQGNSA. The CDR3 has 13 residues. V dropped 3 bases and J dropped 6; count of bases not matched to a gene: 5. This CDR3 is CASSLGGGVEQYF. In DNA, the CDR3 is TGTGCCAGCAGCTTGGGTGGGGGGGTCGAGCAGTACTTC. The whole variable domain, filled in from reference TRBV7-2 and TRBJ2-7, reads GAGVSQSPSNKVTEKGKDVELRCDPISGHTALYWYRQSLGQGLEFLIYFQGNSAPDKSGLPSDRFSAERTGGSVSTLTIQRTQQEDSAVYLCASSLGGGVEQYFGPGTRLTVT.

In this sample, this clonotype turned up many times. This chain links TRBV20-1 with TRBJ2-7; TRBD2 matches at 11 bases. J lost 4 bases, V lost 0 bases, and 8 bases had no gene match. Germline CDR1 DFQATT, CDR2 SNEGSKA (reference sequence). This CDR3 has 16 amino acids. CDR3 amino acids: CSARDGTSGRGYEQYF. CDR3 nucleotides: TGCAGTGCTAGAGATGGCACTAGCGGGAGAGGGTACGAGCAGTACTTC.

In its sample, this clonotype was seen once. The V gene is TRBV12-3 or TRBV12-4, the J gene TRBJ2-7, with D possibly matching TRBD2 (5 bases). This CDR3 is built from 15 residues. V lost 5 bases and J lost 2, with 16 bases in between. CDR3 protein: CASSQAGIPPYEQYF. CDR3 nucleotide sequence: TGTGCCAGCAGTCAGGCCGGGATCCCCCCCTACGAGCAGTACTTC.

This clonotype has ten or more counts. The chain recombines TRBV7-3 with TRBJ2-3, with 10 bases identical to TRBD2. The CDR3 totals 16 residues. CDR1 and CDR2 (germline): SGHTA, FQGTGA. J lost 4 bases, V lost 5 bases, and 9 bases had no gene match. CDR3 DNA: TGTGCCAGCAGCCCAACCGGGACTAGCGCGGCAGATACGCAGTATTTT. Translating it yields CASSPTGTSAADTQYF. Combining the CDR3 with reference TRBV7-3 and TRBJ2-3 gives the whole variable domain GAGVSQTPSNKVTEKGKYVELRCDPISGHTALYWYRQSLGQGPEFLIYFQGTGAADDSGLPNDRFFAVRPEGSVSTLKIQRTERGDSAVYLCASSPTGTSAADTQYFGPGTRLTVL.

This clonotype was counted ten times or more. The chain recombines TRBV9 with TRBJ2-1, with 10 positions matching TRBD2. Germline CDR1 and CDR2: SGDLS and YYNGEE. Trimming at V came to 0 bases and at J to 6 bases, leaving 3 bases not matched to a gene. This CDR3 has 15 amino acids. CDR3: CASSVGAGGLNEQFF. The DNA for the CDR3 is TGTGCCAGCAGCGTAGGAGCGGGAGGGCTCAATGAGCAGTTCTTC.